This TCR beta chain was profiled in a study of blood T cell repertoires in COVID-19 (dated by TCRdb to about 2020). Broadly, across the study: Samples from collaborators originated in the United States, Italy and Spain and spanned both the acute and convalescent phases of COVID-19. The material from the prospective study consisted of cDNA or gDNA derived from T cells, B-cell-depleted T cells, or PBMCs. Deeply sampled blood TCRbeta repertoires from subjects exposed to, actively infected with, or recovered from COVID-19 were included in the dataset. A freely available public database, intended as a resource for researchers studying the immune response to SARS-CoV-2, is where the repertoires were released. The samples were drawn from the first 160 participants of the ongoing ImmuneRACE study and from 1,254 subjects provided by 6 global collaborators. The sample metadata nearly always contained a de-identified subject ID, COVID-19 status, age in years and sex. Where HLA class I and class II types were available, the types were taken from metadata supplied by the sample provider, not from assay-based typing. What the study reported, not specific to this receptor: The quantity of clinical and demographic metadata differed by source and by participant and was supplied without curation.

TCRbeta CDR3 regions were amplified from genomic DNA by means of the immunoSEQ Assay, a bias-controlled multiplex PCR. The published analysis was carried out like this. The number of nucleated cells in each sample was estimated from the amplification of reference gene primers within the assay. To quantify the absolute abundance of each unique TCRbeta CDR3 rearrangement, sequence reads were collapsed and filtered. For each sample, productive Simpson clonality was calculated as the square root of Simpson's diversity index over productive rearrangements. TCRdb's version of the immuneACCESS table is confined to in-frame rearrangements and falls short of the full clone set. An unresolved V gene accounts for under half of the shortfall where checked; the remainder is of unknown origin. That table gives V, J and clone size, and the DNA gave D and trimming. The sample table shows 220,000 or so clones, and 82% are seen once. 3.6% of the sample comes from the top ten.

With respect to this clone: Its recognized antigen is unknown. No much larger clone is present one base from it, and per-base qualities are unavailable.

The collaborating institutions used their own protocols to collect whole blood in K2EDTA tubes. For TCRbeta analysis, collaborator samples were shipped as frozen whole blood, as isolated PBMCs, or as DNA extracted from either sample type. The CDR3 measures 16 amino acids from cysteine to phenylalanine. Only the CDR3 DNA stays, 48 bases, in frame from base 1. This sequence uses TRBV12-2 and TRBJ1-2. TRBV12-2 is a pseudogene segment. The material sequenced was peripheral blood. The TCR sequence derives from a woman aged 80 or over with acute or convalescent COVID-19. The nucleotides read TGTGCAAGTCGCTTAGCGCACCCATCCCGGAACTATGGCTACACCTTC. The encoded protein is CASRLAHPSRNYGYTF.